Listed below are T cell receptor beta chains from one sample, sequenced in a study of blood T cells in healthy people across ages. TCRdb recomputed calls from the 5' RACE reads with MiXCR, one row per CDR3 protein. Of some 710,000 distinct CDR3 sequences in the sample, about 20% are singletons; the top ten hold 22%. Sequences were obtained from blood. The receptors stem from a man aged 65 to 85 in good health. Both conserved end residues are part of each CDR3. The D gene is left open where the match is weak. The size entry is marked missing in some rows and otherwise reads once, few, many or a size class.

j_gene: TRBJ1-5; abundance: .; v_gene: TRBV5-1; d_gene: .; CDR3nt: TGCGCCAGCATCTCGTGGAGGGGCTTCAATCAGCCCCAGCATTTT; CDR3aa: CASISWRGFNQPQHF
j_gene: TRBJ2-3; abundance: few; v_gene: TRBV6-6; d_gene: .; CDR3nt: TGTGCCAGCAGTTACAAGAGCACAGATACGCAGTATTTT; CDR3aa: CASSYKSTDTQYF
j_gene: TRBJ1-2; abundance: .; v_gene: TRBV15; d_gene: .; CDR3nt: TGTGCCACCAGGGCTCCGAATGGCTACACCTTC; CDR3aa: CATRAPNGYTF
j_gene: TRBJ1-1; abundance: .; v_gene: TRBV14; d_gene: .; CDR3nt: TGTGCCAGCAGCCAAATCTACCCTGAAGCTTTCTTT; CDR3aa: CASSQIYPEAFF
j_gene: TRBJ2-3; abundance: few; v_gene: TRBV3-1; d_gene: .; CDR3nt: TGTGCCAGCAGCCAAGATCTGGGGATTAATACGCAGTATTTT; CDR3aa: CASSQDLGINTQYF
j_gene: TRBJ1-1; abundance: .; v_gene: TRBV19; d_gene: TRBD1; CDR3nt: TGTGCCAGTAGTACGGACAGGGGGCCTGAGACTGAAGCTTTCTTT; CDR3aa: CASSTDRGPETEAFF
j_gene: TRBJ2-7; abundance: few; v_gene: TRBV5-6; d_gene: .; CDR3nt: TGTGCCAGCAGCTTGGGCAGGAGGAGCTCCTACGAGCAGTACTTC; CDR3aa: CASSLGRRSSYEQYF
j_gene: TRBJ1-2; abundance: few; v_gene: TRBV3-1; d_gene: .; CDR3nt: TGTGCCAGCAGCCAAGGGAGAGCTAACTATGGCTACACCTTC; CDR3aa: CASSQGRANYGYTF
j_gene: TRBJ2-1; abundance: .; v_gene: TRBV7-9; d_gene: TRBD2; CDR3nt: TGTGCCAGCAGCCCTTGGACTAGCGGGAATGAGCAGTTCTTC; CDR3aa: CASSPWTSGNEQFF
j_gene: TRBJ1-1; abundance: .; v_gene: TRBV29-1; d_gene: .; CDR3nt: TGCAGCGTTGTAAGTGGGGCTGAAGCTTTCTTT; CDR3aa: CSVVSGAEAFF
j_gene: TRBJ2-1; abundance: .; v_gene: TRBV6-1; d_gene: TRBD2; CDR3nt: TGTGCCAGCAGTGGGACTAGCGGGGTACCCTACAATGAGCAGTTCTTC; CDR3aa: CASSGTSGVPYNEQFF
j_gene: TRBJ2-3; abundance: .; v_gene: TRBV12-3/TRBV12-4; d_gene: TRBD2; CDR3nt: TGTGCCAGCAGTTTGAGACTAGCGGCGCCAGATACGCAGTATTTT; CDR3aa: CASSLRLAAPDTQYF
j_gene: TRBJ2-3; abundance: .; v_gene: TRBV12-3/TRBV12-4; d_gene: .; CDR3nt: TGTGCCAGCAGTACCGGGAAGACGGGTACAGATACGCAGTATTTT; CDR3aa: CASSTGKTGTDTQYF
j_gene: TRBJ2-7; abundance: few; v_gene: TRBV10-3; d_gene: .; CDR3nt: TGTGCCATCAAGGGGGGAGGGCGCGAGCAGTACTTC; CDR3aa: CAIKGGGREQYF
j_gene: TRBJ2-3; abundance: many; v_gene: TRBV10-3; d_gene: .; CDR3nt: TGTGCCATCACCTCCGGGCCCACAGATACGCAGTATTTT; CDR3aa: CAITSGPTDTQYF
j_gene: TRBJ2-4; abundance: many; v_gene: TRBV12-3/TRBV12-4; d_gene: .; CDR3nt: TGTGCCAGCAGTTTGGGACTCCGCCAGGATCAGTACTTC; CDR3aa: CASSLGLRQDQYF
j_gene: TRBJ2-7; abundance: .; v_gene: TRBV10-3; d_gene: .; CDR3nt: TGTGCCATCAGTGACGGGACCTACCCCTACGAGCAGCACTTC; CDR3aa: CAISDGTYPYEQHF
j_gene: TRBJ1-1; abundance: few; v_gene: TRBV29-1; d_gene: TRBD1; CDR3nt: TGCAGCGTTGGGGACAGCGCAGAAGCTTTCTTT; CDR3aa: CSVGDSAEAFF
j_gene: TRBJ1-1; abundance: .; v_gene: TRBV19; d_gene: TRBD1; CDR3nt: TGTGCCAGTAGTATGAGCAGGGGGGACACTGAAGCTTTCTTT; CDR3aa: CASSMSRGDTEAFF
j_gene: TRBJ2-5; abundance: .; v_gene: TRBV20-1; d_gene: .; CDR3nt: TGCAGTGCTAGAGGAGAGGGAAAAGAGACCCAGTACTTC; CDR3aa: CSARGEGKETQYF
j_gene: TRBJ2-1; abundance: .; v_gene: TRBV29-1; d_gene: .; CDR3nt: TGCAGCGTTGCGGGATCTAAAAACAATGAGCAGTTCTTC; CDR3aa: CSVAGSKNNEQFF
j_gene: TRBJ2-1; abundance: .; v_gene: TRBV20-1; d_gene: .; CDR3nt: TGCAGTGCTAAGACAAGGGACTCTTACAATGAACAGTCCTTC; CDR3aa: CSAKTRDSYNEQSF
j_gene: TRBJ1-5; abundance: .; v_gene: TRBV12-3/TRBV12-4; d_gene: .; CDR3nt: TGTGCCAGCAGTCAACAGGGTTTCGATCAGCCCCAGCATTTT; CDR3aa: CASSQQGFDQPQHF
j_gene: TRBJ2-4; abundance: .; v_gene: TRBV25-1; d_gene: .; CDR3nt: TGTGCCAGCAGTGGGCAGGGACCAAACATTCAGTACTTC; CDR3aa: CASSGQGPNIQYF
j_gene: TRBJ2-7; abundance: few; v_gene: TRBV20-1; d_gene: .; CDR3nt: TGCAGTGCTAGAGGCGTCAGGAACTACGAGCAGTACTTC; CDR3aa: CSARGVRNYEQYF
j_gene: TRBJ2-7; abundance: .; v_gene: TRBV3-1; d_gene: .; CDR3nt: TGTGCCAGCAGCCAAGATGACAGGCGGAGGGGCGAGCAGTACTTC; CDR3aa: CASSQDDRRRGEQYF
j_gene: TRBJ2-1; abundance: .; v_gene: TRBV28; d_gene: TRBD2; CDR3nt: TGTGCCAGCAGTTTAAGAGGCGGGGGGGGGTACAATGAGCAGTTCTTC; CDR3aa: CASSLRGGGGYNEQFF
j_gene: TRBJ1-2; abundance: .; v_gene: TRBV10-3; d_gene: TRBD1; CDR3nt: TGTGCCATCGGTGGGGGACAGGCTAACTATGGCTACACCTTC; CDR3aa: CAIGGGQANYGYTF
j_gene: TRBJ1-2; abundance: few; v_gene: TRBV9; d_gene: .; CDR3nt: TGTGCCAGCAGCGTAGCAGATGCTCTAGATAGGACCTTC; CDR3aa: CASSVADALDRTF
j_gene: TRBJ2-4; abundance: .; v_gene: TRBV20-1; d_gene: TRBD2; CDR3nt: TGCAGTGCGGGACTAGCGGGAAACATTCAGTACTTC; CDR3aa: CSAGLAGNIQYF
j_gene: TRBJ2-5; abundance: .; v_gene: TRBV5-1; d_gene: TRBD1; CDR3nt: TGCGCCAGCAGTTGGTCGACAGGGGTGGAGACCCAGTACTTC; CDR3aa: CASSWSTGVETQYF
j_gene: TRBJ1-1; abundance: .; v_gene: TRBV6-5; d_gene: .; CDR3nt: TGTGCCAGCAGTTACTCGGGCTCATACACTGAAGCTTTCTTT; CDR3aa: CASSYSGSYTEAFF
j_gene: TRBJ2-5; abundance: .; v_gene: TRBV7-2; d_gene: TRBD2; CDR3nt: TGTGCCAGCAGCTTAGCGCTTAGCGGGGGGGGTTTAGAGACCCAGTACTTC; CDR3aa: CASSLALSGGGLETQYF
j_gene: TRBJ2-1; abundance: .; v_gene: TRBV20-1; d_gene: .; CDR3nt: TGCAGTGCTAGAGGGGCAGTTCCCTACAATGAGCAGTTCTTC; CDR3aa: CSARGAVPYNEQFF
j_gene: TRBJ2-4; abundance: .; v_gene: TRBV2; d_gene: TRBD2; CDR3nt: TGTGCCAGCAGTGAGAGAGGAGGACTAGCGGGGGGCCAAGCCAAAAACATTCAGTACTTC; CDR3aa: CASSERGGLAGGQAKNIQYF
j_gene: TRBJ2-6; abundance: .; v_gene: TRBV24-1; d_gene: TRBD1; CDR3nt: TGTGCCACCAGTGAACCTCCGGGACAGGGGATTCGGGGGGCCAACGTCCTGACTTTC; CDR3aa: CATSEPPGQGIRGANVLTF
j_gene: TRBJ2-2; abundance: .; v_gene: TRBV7-9; d_gene: .; CDR3nt: TGTGCCAGCAGGGAAACGGGAGCCGGGGAGCTGTTTTTT; CDR3aa: CASRETGAGELFF
j_gene: TRBJ2-1; abundance: few; v_gene: TRBV12-3/TRBV12-4; d_gene: .; CDR3nt: TGTGCCAGCGGGGCTTCGGGGACCTACAATGAGCAGTTCTTC; CDR3aa: CASGASGTYNEQFF
j_gene: TRBJ2-3; abundance: .; v_gene: TRBV14; d_gene: .; CDR3nt: TGTGCCAGCAGCCAGGGGGGCGCGACAGATACGCAGTATTTT; CDR3aa: CASSQGGATDTQYF
j_gene: TRBJ2-3; abundance: few; v_gene: TRBV5-1; d_gene: TRBD1; CDR3nt: TGCGCCAGCAGCCCACGAAAGACAGGGATCACAGATACGCAGTATTTT; CDR3aa: CASSPRKTGITDTQYF
j_gene: TRBJ1-2; abundance: few; v_gene: TRBV7-2; d_gene: .; CDR3nt: TGTGCCAGCAGCCTTGACAGGATAGGGGATCGCTACACCTTC; CDR3aa: CASSLDRIGDRYTF
j_gene: TRBJ1-5; abundance: .; v_gene: TRBV7-9; d_gene: .; CDR3nt: TGTGCCCGCAGCCAAAATCTCAATCAGCCCCAGCATTTT; CDR3aa: CARSQNLNQPQHF
j_gene: TRBJ1-2; abundance: .; v_gene: TRBV2; d_gene: TRBD1; CDR3nt: TGTGCCAGCAACGGACAGGGGGTCCTCAACTATGGCTACACCTTC; CDR3aa: CASNGQGVLNYGYTF
j_gene: TRBJ2-4; abundance: few; v_gene: TRBV6-6; d_gene: .; CDR3nt: TGTGCCAGCAGTCAGCGAGGGGGGGGGACCAAAAACATTCAGTACTTC; CDR3aa: CASSQRGGGTKNIQYF
j_gene: TRBJ2-7; abundance: .; v_gene: TRBV20-1; d_gene: .; CDR3nt: TGCAGTGCCTCCTACGAGCAGTACTTC; CDR3aa: CSASYEQYF
j_gene: TRBJ2-1; abundance: .; v_gene: TRBV27; d_gene: .; CDR3nt: TGTGCCAGCAATAGCGTAGGCAATGAGCAGTTCTTC; CDR3aa: CASNSVGNEQFF
j_gene: TRBJ2-7; abundance: .; v_gene: TRBV11-2; d_gene: .; CDR3nt: TGTGCCAGCTCCCTTGGTGAGCAGTACTTC; CDR3aa: CASSLGEQYF
j_gene: TRBJ1-6; abundance: .; v_gene: TRBV28; d_gene: .; CDR3nt: TGTGCCAGCAGTTTCATAAAGGACAGCTCCTATAATTCACCCCTCCACTTT; CDR3aa: CASSFIKDSSYNSPLHF
j_gene: TRBJ2-3; abundance: .; v_gene: TRBV6-6; d_gene: .; CDR3nt: TGTGCCAGCAGTTACTGGGGGGATACGCAGTATTTT; CDR3aa: CASSYWGDTQYF
j_gene: TRBJ2-1; abundance: few; v_gene: TRBV7-3; d_gene: TRBD1; CDR3nt: TGTGCCAGCAGCTTAAATGCAGGGGGCCACAATGAGCAGTTCTTC; CDR3aa: CASSLNAGGHNEQFF